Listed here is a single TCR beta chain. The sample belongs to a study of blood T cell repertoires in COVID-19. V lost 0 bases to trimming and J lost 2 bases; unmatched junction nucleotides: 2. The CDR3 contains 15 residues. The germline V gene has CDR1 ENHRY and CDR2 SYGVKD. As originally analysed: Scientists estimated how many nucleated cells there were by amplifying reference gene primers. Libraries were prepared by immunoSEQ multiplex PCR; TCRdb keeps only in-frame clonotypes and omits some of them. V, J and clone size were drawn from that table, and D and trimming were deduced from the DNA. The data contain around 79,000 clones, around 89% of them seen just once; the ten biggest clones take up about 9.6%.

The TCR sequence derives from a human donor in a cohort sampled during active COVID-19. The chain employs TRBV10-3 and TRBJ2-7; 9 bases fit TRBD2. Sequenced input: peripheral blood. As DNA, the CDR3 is TGTGCCATCAGTGAGTCTTCTAGCGGGACCTACGAGCAGTACTTC. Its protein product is CAISESSSGTYEQYF.